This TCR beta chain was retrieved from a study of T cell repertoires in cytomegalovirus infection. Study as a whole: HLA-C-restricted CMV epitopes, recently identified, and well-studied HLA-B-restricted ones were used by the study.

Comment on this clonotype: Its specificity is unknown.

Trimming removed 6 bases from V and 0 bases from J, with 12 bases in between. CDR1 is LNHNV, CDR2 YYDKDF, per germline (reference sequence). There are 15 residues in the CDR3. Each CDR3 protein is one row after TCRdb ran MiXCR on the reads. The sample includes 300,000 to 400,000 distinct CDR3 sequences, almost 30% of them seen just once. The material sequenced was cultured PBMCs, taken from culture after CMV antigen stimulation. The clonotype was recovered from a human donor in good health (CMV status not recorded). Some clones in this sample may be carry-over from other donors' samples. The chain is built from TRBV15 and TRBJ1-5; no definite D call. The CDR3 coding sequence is TGTGCCACCAGTAGGGAGACCCCTAGCAATCAGCCCCAGCATTTT. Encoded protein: CATSRETPSNQPQHF.